One and the same sample provided the 6 T cell receptor beta chains below, sequenced in a study of tumor-infiltrating lymphocytes in glioblastoma multiforme. Multiple V-beta primers and a C-beta primer amplified TCRB from RNA. A single record per CDR3 protein comes from TCRdb applying MiXCR to the multiplex PCR reads. Of 20,000 or so distinct CDR3 sequences detected, 55% to 70% appear once; the ten largest clones hold approximately 20%. Specimen: peripheral blood. These receptors all stem from a male donor with glioblastoma.

To note about this clonotype: As the CDR3 is not closed by the conserved phenylalanine or tryptophan, this likely results from a read error. This chain uses TRBV20-1 with TRBJ2-4, with D perhaps TRBD2 (6 bases). V dropped 7 bases and J dropped 0 bases, with 19 bases sitting between them. The length of the CDR3 is 16 residues. Germline CDR1 DFQATT, CDR2 SNEGSKA (reference sequence). The CDR3 here is CSDPDMGRGAKNIQYS. As DNA, the CDR3 is TGCAGTGACCCGGACATGGGGCGGGGAGCCAAAAACATTCAGTACTCC.

This clonotype was seen repeatedly, ten times or more. The J gene is TRBJ2-1, the V gene TRBV12-3 or TRBV12-4, with unresolved D. The V gene lost 3 bases and the J gene lost 0 bases, with 12 bases spanning the gap. The length of the CDR3 is 16 residues. Here the CDR3 reads CASSFIRASSYNEQFF. The DNA for the CDR3 is TGTGCCAGCAGTTTTATCCGGGCCAGCTCCTACAATGAGCAGTTCTTC.

The V and J genes are TRBV23-1 and TRBJ1-2; tentatively, D is TRBD1 (5 bases). TRBV23-1 has ORF status, its function being uncertain. Trimming shortened V by 3 bases and J by 14 bases, and 25 bases separated the two germline ends. This CDR3 comprises 15 residues. The CDR3 reads CASSHRGTDGSLKTF. CDR3 DNA: TGCGCCAGCAGTCATCGTGGGACGGACGGAAGCTTGAAGACCTTC.

The chain recombines TRBV6-5 with TRBJ2-1; D is possibly TRBD2 (6 bases). Trimming cost V 6 bases and J 5 bases, with 20 bases left between them. Germline V gene lookup returns CDR1 MNHEY and CDR2 SVGAGI. CDR3 size: 16 residues. For the CDR3, the DNA is TGTGCCAGCAGAGTGTCTATCGGGAGTGTGGACAATGAGCAGTTCTTC. Translation gives CASRVSIGSVDNEQFF.

This clonotype was seen a handful of times. This chain joins TRBV12-3 or TRBV12-4 and TRBJ2-1, with TRBD2 matching over 7 bases. V shed 6 bases, J shed 8 bases, and the junction held 13 bases outside the gene matches. This CDR3 contains 15 residues. The CDR3 reads CASSSREGIWDEQFF. DNA for the CDR3: TGTGCCAGCAGCTCCAGGGAGGGGATTTGGGATGAGCAGTTCTTC.

Regarding this clonotype: Sequence at one end of the junction differs from germline and may be a read error. The rearrangement uses TRBV11-2 and TRBJ2-7; D not certain. Germline assignment: CDR1 SGHAT and CDR2 FQNNGV. The CDR3 length is 14 residues. Written as DNA, the CDR3 is TGTGCCAGCGGCTTTCAGGCGCGATCCCACGAGCAGTACTTC. As protein: CASGFQARSHEQYF.